This TCR beta chain is drawn from a study of cytotoxic CD8 clonotypes in ibrutinib-treated CLL. Study overall: Across the patients, about a dozen were relapsed/refractory, around 16 treatment-naive and roughly 18 IGHV unmutated. Study-wide results and caveats: Sample timing was unmatched between remission and later-progressing patients; lymph nodes unstudied.

In this sample, this clone turned up a few times. Its antigen is not identified. V gave up 5 bases and J gave up 14 bases, with 7 bases separating them. The CDR3 totals 8 residues. Per germline, CDR1 DFQATT and CDR2 SNEGSKA (reference sequence). Clones were read by immunoSEQ multiplex PCR, and TCRdb kept only the in-frame ones, dropping some. The repertoire consists of roughly 38,000 clones, with over 45% occurring once and the leading ten covering 18%. The chain couples TRBV20-1 to TRBJ2-1; D gene ambiguous. Here the sequenced sample was PBMCs, taken before ibrutinib treatment. The clonotype was recovered from a human donor with chronic lymphocytic leukemia. The CDR3 DNA follows: TGCAGTGCTGATTTCGAGTTCTTC. Translating it yields CSADFEFF.